This TCR beta chain came from a study of control samples from healthy donors and cancer patients. Sequencing used immunoSEQ multiplex PCR; TCRdb keeps in-frame clones, though not all of them. The sample lists some 160,000 clones; around 95% were seen once. CDR3 size: 13 residues. Trimming took off 0 bases at V and 0 bases at J, with 3 bases between the two ends. Germline lookup yields CDR1 SGHRS and CDR2 YFSETQ. This clone has a single count. The clonotype originates from a woman between 40 and 55 years old in good health. The V gene is TRBV5-1, the J gene TRBJ2-5; D is unresolved. Sequenced material: blood. For the CDR3, the DNA is TGCGCCAGCAGCTTGGATCACCAAGAGACCCAGTACTTC. Its protein product is CASSLDHQETQYF.